These 20 T cell receptor beta chains were all obtained from the same sample, sequenced in a study of T-cell memory formation after mild COVID-19. TCRdb processed the 5' RACE reads anew with MiXCR; each CDR3 protein has one entry. This table holds tens of thousands of distinct CDR3 sequences, approximately 15% found once. The sample comprised PBMCs or a T cell subset sorted from them (not recorded which). The receptors shown here come from a man aged 18-30 years who had mild COVID-19 (a few samples of this study predate the infection). Cell type and time point are not known.

This chain joins TRBV4-3 and TRBJ2-3, with 8 bases identical to TRBD1. CDR1 is LGHNA and CDR2 is YSLEER in the germline V gene. This CDR3 is 15 amino acids long. With V trimmed by 4 bases and J by 4 bases, 7 bases remained unmatched. The CDR3 DNA reads as TGCGCCAGCAGCCCAATACAGGGGGGATCAGATACGCAGTATTTT. Its translation is CASSPIQGGSDTQYF.

The genes are TRBV9 and TRBJ2-1, with TRBD1 matching over 7 bases. V lost 3 bases to trimming and J lost 7 bases; unmatched junction nucleotides: 1. The CDR3 runs to 12 residues. The V gene's germline CDR1 is SGDLS and CDR2 YYNGEE. The CDR3 bases are TGTGCCAGCAGCGGGACAGGAAATGAGCAGTTCTTC. This gives the protein CASSGTGNEQFF.

The CDR3 DNA is TGTGCCAGCAGTTTAAACCCTAGTGGTACCGGGGAGCTGTTTTTT. Amino acid sequence: CASSLNPSGTGELFF. This chain links TRBV27 with TRBJ2-2; D not resolved. Germline V gene sequence: CDR1 MNHEY, CDR2 SMNVEV (reference sequence). V lost 2 bases and J lost 5, with 12 bases in between. The CDR3 spans 15 residues.

This rearrangement joins TRBV4-1 to TRBJ2-1; the match to TRBD2 covers 12 bases. The CDR3 runs to 17 residues. Germline loops: CDR1 MGHRA, CDR2 YSYEKL. V gave up 1 base and J gave up 8 bases; unmatched junction bases: 9. CDR3 sequence: CASSQVAASGGVYEQFF. The CDR3 DNA is TGCGCCAGCAGCCAAGTTGCTGCTAGCGGGGGGGTTTATGAGCAGTTCTTC.

The gene calls are TRBV2 and TRBJ2-7; D not resolved. This CDR3 is 13 amino acids long. Germline V gene lookup returns CDR1 SNHLY and CDR2 FYNNEI. Trimming removed 3 bases at V and 4 bases at J, with 10 bases between. Here the CDR3 reads CASSDGTLYEQYF. In DNA, the CDR3 is TGTGCCAGCAGTGACGGCACGTTATACGAGCAGTACTTC. Using reference TRBV2 and TRBJ2-7 for the parts outside the CDR3, the full variable domain is EPEVTQTPSHQVTQMGQEVILRCVPISNHLYFYWYRQILGQKVEFLVSFYNNEISEKSEIFDDQFSVERPDGSNFTLKIRSTKLEDSAMYFCASSDGTLYEQYFGPGTRLTVT.

This clonotype was detected a few times. The rearrangement links TRBV4-3 to TRBJ2-3, with D maybe TRBD1 (5 bases). CDR3 length: 20 residues. Germline V lookup: CDR1 LGHNA, CDR2 YSLEER. V lost 0 bases and J lost 0, with 22 bases in between. The CDR3 nucleotides are TGCGCCAGCAGCCAAGACGGATGGGGCGTTTACCTATATAGCACAGATACGCAGTATTTT. It encodes CASSQDGWGVYLYSTDTQYF.

This clonotype was detected a few times. CDR3 DNA: TGTGCCAGCAGCTTGGGACAGTCTAGCACAGATACGCAGTATTTT. Protein product: CASSLGQSSTDTQYF. The chain carries TRBV5-6 and TRBJ2-3; a weak D match, TRBD1 (5 bases). CDR3 length equals 15 residues. The germline V gene encodes CDR1 SGHDT and CDR2 YYEEEE. V lost 0 bases, J lost 0 bases, and 8 bases lay in between. Full variable domain (outside the CDR3, taken from reference TRBV5-6 and TRBJ2-3): DAGVTQSPTHLIKTRGQQVTLRCSPKSGHDTVSWYQQALGQGPQFIFQYYEEEERQRGNFPDRFSGHQFPNYSSELNVNALLLGDSALYLCASSLGQSSTDTQYFGPGTRLTVL.

The sample holds a few counts of this clonotype. The CDR3 DNA follows: TGCGCCAGCAGCCAATCGGTCCTCTCTCGGGATACGCAGTATTTT. Its protein product is CASSQSVLSRDTQYF. V is TRBV4-3 and J is TRBJ2-3; D unclear. The CDR3 has 15 residues. The germline V gene has CDR1 LGHNA and CDR2 YSLEER. V gave up 2 bases and J gave up 6 bases, with 15 bases separating them.

This clonotype has just a few counts. The chain couples TRBV12-2 to TRBJ2-5; the table calls TRBD1, which could not be checked here. TRBV12-2 has pseudogene status. This CDR3 spans 19 amino acids. CDR3 nucleotide sequence: TGTGCAAGTCGCGTCGGTCGCGGACACAGGACCTTAGCTCAAGAGACCCAGTACTTC. Its translation is CASRVGRGHRTLAQETQYF.

This clonotype was recorded many times. The DNA for the CDR3 is TGCGCCAGCAGCTTGGCCCTGGGGAGAGAGACCCAGTACTTC. Translation: CASSLALGRETQYF. The J gene is TRBJ2-5, the V gene TRBV5-1; D is perhaps TRBD2 (5 bases). The CDR3 spans 14 residues. The germline V gene encodes CDR1 SGHRS and CDR2 YFSETQ. V lost 0 bases and J 4 bases, leaving 10 bases between the germline ends.

The table lists this clonotype with many counts. CDR3 amino acids: CASSNRDSPYEQYF. The CDR3 nucleotides read TGTGCCAGCAGTAACCGGGACAGCCCCTACGAGCAGTACTTC. The rearrangement joins TRBV6-6 to TRBJ2-7, with 7 positions matching TRBD1. Germline V lookup: CDR1 MNHNY, CDR2 SVGAGI (reference sequence). This CDR3 is built from 14 residues. The junction had 6 bases not matched to a gene; V was cut back by 5 bases and J by 2 bases.

This clonotype was counted a few times. The rearrangement joins TRBV6-5 to TRBJ2-1; a possible D gene is TRBD1 (6 bases). Deletions cut 2 bases from V and 3 bases from J, with 11 bases between. In germline, CDR1 is MNHEY, CDR2 SVGAGI. The length of the CDR3 is 15 residues. CDR3 protein: CASSYGQRIYNEQFF. The CDR3 coding sequence is TGTGCCAGCAGTTACGGACAGCGAATCTACAATGAGCAGTTCTTC.

In DNA form, the CDR3 reads TGTGCCAGCGATGGCGGGTGGGAGACCCAGTACTTC. This sequence encodes CASDGGWETQYF. The genes are TRBV28 and TRBJ2-5; D is perhaps TRBD2 (5 bases). V shed 8 bases and J shed 5 bases, with 12 bases lying between them. CDR3 size: 12 residues. CDR1 MDHEN and CDR2 SYDVKM come from the germline V gene.

V is TRBV7-2 and J is TRBJ2-7, with 9 bases that match TRBD2. Trimming removed 5 bases from V and 0 bases from J; junction bases left unmatched: 2. Germline V CDR1 and CDR2: SGHTA, FQGNSA. The CDR3 consists of 14 residues. CDR3 DNA: TGTGCCAGCAGCCAACTAGCGGGCTCCTACGAGCAGTACTTC. Translation: CASSQLAGSYEQYF.

This clonotype was counted a few times. This chain connects TRBV19 to TRBJ1-5; no firm D call. V was cut by 8 bases and J by 9 bases, with 11 bases left in between. CDR3 length equals 11 residues. CDR1 and CDR2 from the germline V gene are LNHDA and SQIVND (reference sequence). In nucleotides, the CDR3 is TGTGCCAGTGGTCTCCTGGGGCCCCAGCATTTT. Translation: CASGLLGPQHF.

As for this clonotype: This may come from a read error, since a much larger clone is one base off. V and J are TRBV4-2 and TRBJ1-6, with a weak D call TRBD1 (6 bases). The CDR3 totals 16 residues. Trimming stripped 0 bases from V and 6 bases from J, with 12 bases between. CDR1 is LGHNA and CDR2 is YNFKEQ in the germline V gene. The CDR3: CASSQDPGHGNSPLHF. The CDR3 DNA reads as TGTGCCAGCAGCCAAGATCCGGGACATGGTAATTCACCCCTCCACTTT.

The chain has TRBV27 and TRBJ1-4; tentative D call: TRBD1 (6 bases). Trimming cost V 4 bases and J 0 bases, with 15 bases left between them. Germline-derived CDR1 and CDR2 are MNHEY and SMNVEV (reference sequence). The CDR3 runs to 17 residues. DNA for the CDR3: TGTGCCAGCAGTTGTATCTCTGAGGGGGCAACTAATGAAAAACTGTTTTTT. It yields the protein CASSCISEGATNEKLFF.

This clonotype was observed a few times. The gene calls are TRBV6-6 and TRBJ2-3, with D perhaps TRBD2 (5 bases). This CDR3 spans 16 amino acids. V was shortened by 2 bases and J by 0 bases, with 12 bases between the two germline ends. The germline CDR1 and CDR2 sequences are MNHNY and SVGAGI (reference sequence). CDR3 loop: CASSYDGETSTDTQYF. DNA of the CDR3: TGTGCCAGCAGTTACGATGGGGAGACTAGCACAGATACGCAGTATTTT.

This clonotype is classed as large. The V call is TRBV6-2 or TRBV6-3, the J call TRBJ1-5, with D possibly being TRBD1 (6 bases). This CDR3 has 14 amino acids. Trimming stripped 5 bases from V and 2 bases from J, with 10 bases between. CDR1 and CDR2 from the germline V gene are MNHEY and SVGEGT. CDR3 sequence (DNA): TGTGCCAGCAGTGCAGGGGCAGGCAATCAGCCCCAGCATTTT. As protein: CASSAGAGNQPQHF.

The J gene is TRBJ2-7, the V gene TRBV11-2, with D possibly being TRBD2 (7 bases). V was trimmed by 5 bases and J by 1 base, leaving 12 bases between them. Germline V gene data show CDR1 as SGHAT and CDR2 as FQNNGV. This CDR3 spans 14 amino acids. CDR3 sequence reads: CASSLQGGSYEQYV. CDR3 sequence (DNA): TGTGCCAGCAGCCTACAGGGAGGGTCCTACGAGCAGTACGTC.